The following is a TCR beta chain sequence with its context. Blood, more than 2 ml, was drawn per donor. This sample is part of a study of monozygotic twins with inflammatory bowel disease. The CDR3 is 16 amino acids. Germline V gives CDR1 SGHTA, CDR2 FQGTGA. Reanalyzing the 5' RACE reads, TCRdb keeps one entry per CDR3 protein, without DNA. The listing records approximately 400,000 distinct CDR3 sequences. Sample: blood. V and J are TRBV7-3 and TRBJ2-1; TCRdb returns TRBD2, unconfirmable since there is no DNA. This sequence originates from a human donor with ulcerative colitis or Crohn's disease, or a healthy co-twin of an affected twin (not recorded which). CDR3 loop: CASSLTSGTRGNEQFF.